This record covers a single T cell receptor (beta chain). This specimen comes from a study of control samples from healthy donors and cancer patients. Here immunoSEQ multiplex PCR was the method, and the copy in TCRdb shows in-frame clones only, minus some. The repertoire includes about 89,000 clones, approximately 87% of them detected once, and less than 2.5% sits in the top ten. Looked up from germline, CDR1 is LGHNA and CDR2 is YSLEER. CDR3 length: 14 residues. V lost 0 bases and J lost 11, with 16 bases in between. The chain combines TRBV4-3 with TRBJ1-1; no definite D call. This receptor was identified in a woman aged 40 to 50 in good health. Sequenced: blood. The CDR3 DNA follows: TGCGCCAGCAGCCAAGAATTCAACGCCGCGGGCGCTTTCTTT. It translates to CASSQEFNAAGAFF.